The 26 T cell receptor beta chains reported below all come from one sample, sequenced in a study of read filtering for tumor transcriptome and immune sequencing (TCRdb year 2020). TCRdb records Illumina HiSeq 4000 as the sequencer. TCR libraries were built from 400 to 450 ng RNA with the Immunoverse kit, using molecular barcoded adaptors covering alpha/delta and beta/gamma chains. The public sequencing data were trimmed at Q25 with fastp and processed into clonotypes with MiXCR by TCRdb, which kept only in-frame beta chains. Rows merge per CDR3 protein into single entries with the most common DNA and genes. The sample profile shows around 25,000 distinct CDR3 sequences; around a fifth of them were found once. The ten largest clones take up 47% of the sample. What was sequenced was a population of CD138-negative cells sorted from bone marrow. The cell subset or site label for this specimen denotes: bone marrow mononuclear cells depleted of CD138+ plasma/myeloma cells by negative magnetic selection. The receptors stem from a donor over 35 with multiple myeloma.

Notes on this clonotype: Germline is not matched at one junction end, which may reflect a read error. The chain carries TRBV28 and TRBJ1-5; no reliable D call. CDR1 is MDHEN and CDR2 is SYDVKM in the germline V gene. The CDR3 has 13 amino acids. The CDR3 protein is CASSFSSNQPLHF. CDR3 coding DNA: TGTGCCAGCAGTTTTAGTAGCAATCAGCCCCTGCATTTT.

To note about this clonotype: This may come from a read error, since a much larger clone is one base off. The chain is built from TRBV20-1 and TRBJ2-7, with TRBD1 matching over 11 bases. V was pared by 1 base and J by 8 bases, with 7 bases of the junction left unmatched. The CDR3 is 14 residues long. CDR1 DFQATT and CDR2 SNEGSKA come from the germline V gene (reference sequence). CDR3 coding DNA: TGCAGTGCTAGAGCTGGGACAGGGGGAGACAAGCAGTACTTC. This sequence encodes CSARAGTGGDKQYF.

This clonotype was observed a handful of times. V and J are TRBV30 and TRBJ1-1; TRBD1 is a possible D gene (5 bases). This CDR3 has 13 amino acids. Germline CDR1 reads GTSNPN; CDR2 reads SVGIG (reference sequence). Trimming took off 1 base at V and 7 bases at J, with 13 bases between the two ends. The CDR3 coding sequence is TGTGCCTGGAGTGCGGACCCGGGGGGTGAAGCTTTCTTT. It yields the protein CAWSADPGGEAFF.

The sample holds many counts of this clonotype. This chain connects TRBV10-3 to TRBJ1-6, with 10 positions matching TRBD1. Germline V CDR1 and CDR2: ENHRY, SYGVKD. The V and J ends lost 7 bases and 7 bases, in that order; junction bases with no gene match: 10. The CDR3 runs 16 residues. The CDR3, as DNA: TGTGCCATCAACTATAGGGGGGACAGGGGAAATTCACCCCTCCACTTT. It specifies CAINYRGDRGNSPLHF.

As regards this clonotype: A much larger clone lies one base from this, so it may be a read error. Here the CDR3 reads CSAGGDLGAEQYF. DNA of the CDR3: TGCAGTGCCGGGGGGGATCTAGGGGCCGAGCAGTACTTC. The rearrangement uses TRBV20-1 and TRBJ2-7; TRBD2 matches 8 bases. V was clipped by 6 bases and J by 6 bases; unmatched bases: 10. This CDR3 region has 13 residues. CDR1 is DFQATT, CDR2 SNEGSKA, per germline (reference sequence).

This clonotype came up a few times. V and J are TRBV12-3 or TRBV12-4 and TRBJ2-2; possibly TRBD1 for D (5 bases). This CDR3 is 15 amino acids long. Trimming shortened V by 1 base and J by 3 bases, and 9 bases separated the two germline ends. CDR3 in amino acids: CASSLGGADTGELFF. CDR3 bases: TGTGCCAGCAGTTTAGGGGGCGCGGACACCGGGGAGCTGTTTTTT.

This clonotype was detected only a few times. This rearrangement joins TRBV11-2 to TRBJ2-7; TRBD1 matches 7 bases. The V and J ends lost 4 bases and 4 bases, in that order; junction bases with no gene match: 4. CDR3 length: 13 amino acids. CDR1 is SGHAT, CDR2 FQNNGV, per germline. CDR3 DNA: TGTGCCAGCAGCTCCGGGACAGAGTACGAGCAGTACTTC. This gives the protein CASSSGTEYEQYF.

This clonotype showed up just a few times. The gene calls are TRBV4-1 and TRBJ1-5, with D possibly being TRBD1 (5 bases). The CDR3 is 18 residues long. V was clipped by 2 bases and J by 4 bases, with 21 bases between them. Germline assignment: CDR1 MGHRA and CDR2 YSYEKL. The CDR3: CASSQIRSGKPINQPQHF. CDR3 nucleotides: TGCGCCAGCAGCCAAATTAGGTCAGGGAAACCAATTAATCAGCCCCAGCATTTT.

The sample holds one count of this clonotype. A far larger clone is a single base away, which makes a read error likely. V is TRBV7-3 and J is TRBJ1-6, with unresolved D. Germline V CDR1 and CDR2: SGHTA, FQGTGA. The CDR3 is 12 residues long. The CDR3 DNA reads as TGTGCCTGCAGCTTAACGCCCGCACCCCTCCACTTT. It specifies CACSLTPAPLHF.

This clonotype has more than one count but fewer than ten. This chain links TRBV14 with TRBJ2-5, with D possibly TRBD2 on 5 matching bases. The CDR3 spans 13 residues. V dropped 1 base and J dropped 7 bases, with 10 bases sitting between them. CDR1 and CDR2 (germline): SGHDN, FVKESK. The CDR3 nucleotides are TGTGCCAGCAGCCAAGTTAGCGCCGGGACCCAGTACTTC. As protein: CASSQVSAGTQYF.

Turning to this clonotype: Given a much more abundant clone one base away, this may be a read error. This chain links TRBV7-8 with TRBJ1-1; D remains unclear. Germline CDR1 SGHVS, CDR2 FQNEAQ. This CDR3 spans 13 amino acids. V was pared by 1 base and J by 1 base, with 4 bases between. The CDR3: CASSLEPNTEAFF. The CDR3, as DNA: TGTGCCAGCAGCTTAGAGCCGAACACTGAAGCTTTCTTT.

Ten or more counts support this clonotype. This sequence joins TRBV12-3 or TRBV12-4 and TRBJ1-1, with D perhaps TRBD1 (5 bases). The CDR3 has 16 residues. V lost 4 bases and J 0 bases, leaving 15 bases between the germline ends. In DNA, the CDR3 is TGTGCCAGCAGTTACGGCCCGCCAGGGATGAACACTGAAGCTTTCTTT. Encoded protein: CASSYGPPGMNTEAFF.

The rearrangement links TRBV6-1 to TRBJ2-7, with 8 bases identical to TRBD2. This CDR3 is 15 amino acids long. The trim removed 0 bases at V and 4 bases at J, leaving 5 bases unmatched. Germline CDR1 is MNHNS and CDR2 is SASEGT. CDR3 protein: CASSEAAGLGYEQYF. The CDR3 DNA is TGTGCCAGCAGTGAAGCCGCGGGACTAGGGTACGAGCAGTACTTC.

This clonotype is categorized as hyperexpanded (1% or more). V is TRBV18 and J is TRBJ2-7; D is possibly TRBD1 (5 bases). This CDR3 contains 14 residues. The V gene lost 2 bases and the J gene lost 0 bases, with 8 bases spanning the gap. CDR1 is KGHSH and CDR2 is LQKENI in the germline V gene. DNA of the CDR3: TGTGCCAGCTCACCAAAGGACATCTCCTACGAGCAGTACTTC. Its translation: CASSPKDISYEQYF.

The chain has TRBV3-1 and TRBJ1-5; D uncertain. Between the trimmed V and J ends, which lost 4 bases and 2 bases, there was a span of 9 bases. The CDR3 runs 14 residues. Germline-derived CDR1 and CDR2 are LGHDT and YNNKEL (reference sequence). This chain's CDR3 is CASSLSNGNQPQHF. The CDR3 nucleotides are TGTGCCAGCAGCCTGTCTAACGGCAATCAGCCCCAGCATTTT.

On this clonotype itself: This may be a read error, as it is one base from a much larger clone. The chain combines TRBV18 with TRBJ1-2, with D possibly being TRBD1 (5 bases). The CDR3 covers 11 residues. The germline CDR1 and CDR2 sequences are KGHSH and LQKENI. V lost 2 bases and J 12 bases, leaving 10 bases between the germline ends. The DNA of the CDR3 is TGTGCCAGCTCACCAGGGGACGGCCACACCTTC. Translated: CASSPGDGHTF.

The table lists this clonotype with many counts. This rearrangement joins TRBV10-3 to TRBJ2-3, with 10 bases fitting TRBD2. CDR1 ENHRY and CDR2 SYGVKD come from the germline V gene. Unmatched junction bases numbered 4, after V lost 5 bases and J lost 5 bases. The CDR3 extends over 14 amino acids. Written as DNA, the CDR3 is TGTGCCATCAGTAGCGGGGGGGCCAAAGATACGCAGTATTTT. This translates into CAISSGGAKDTQYF.

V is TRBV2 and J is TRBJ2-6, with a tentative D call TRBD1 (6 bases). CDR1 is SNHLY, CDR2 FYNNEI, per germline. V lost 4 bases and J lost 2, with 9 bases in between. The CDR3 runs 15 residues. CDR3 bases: TGTGCCAGCAGTGTAGAGGGGGCTGGGGCCAACGTCCTGACTTTC. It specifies CASSVEGAGANVLTF.

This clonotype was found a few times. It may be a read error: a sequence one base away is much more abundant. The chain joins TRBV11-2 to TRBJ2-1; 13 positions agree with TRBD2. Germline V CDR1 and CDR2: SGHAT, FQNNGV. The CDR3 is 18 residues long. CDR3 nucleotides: TGTGCCTGCAGCTTCGGACTAGCGGGGGTTCCGCCCTACAATGAGCAGTTCTTC. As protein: CACSFGLAGVPPYNEQFF.

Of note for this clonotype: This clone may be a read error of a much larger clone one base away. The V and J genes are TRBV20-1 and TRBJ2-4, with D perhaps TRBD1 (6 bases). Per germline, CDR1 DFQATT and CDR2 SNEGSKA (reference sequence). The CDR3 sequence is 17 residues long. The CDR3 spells CCARDPQTGMAKNIQYF. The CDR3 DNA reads TGCTGTGCTAGAGATCCCCAAACAGGGATGGCCAAAAACATTCAGTACTTC.

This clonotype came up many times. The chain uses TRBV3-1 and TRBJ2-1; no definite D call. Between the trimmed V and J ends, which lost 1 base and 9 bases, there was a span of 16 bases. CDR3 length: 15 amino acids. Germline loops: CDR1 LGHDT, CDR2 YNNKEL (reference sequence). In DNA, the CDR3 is TGTGCCAGCAGCCAAGGAAAACGCGCCAGAAGTGAGCAGTTCTTC. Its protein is CASSQGKRARSEQFF.

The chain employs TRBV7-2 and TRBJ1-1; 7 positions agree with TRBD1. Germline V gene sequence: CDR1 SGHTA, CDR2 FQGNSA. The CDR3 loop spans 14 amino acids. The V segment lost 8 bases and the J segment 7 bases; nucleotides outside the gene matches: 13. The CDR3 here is CASSRGGARFEAFF. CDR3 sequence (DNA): TGTGCCAGCTCCAGGGGGGGCGCGCGGTTTGAAGCTTTCTTT. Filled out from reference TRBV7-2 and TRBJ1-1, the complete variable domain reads GAGVSQSPSNKVTEKGKDVELRCDPISGHTALYWYRQSLGQGLEFLIYFQGNSAPDKSGLPSDRFSAERTGGSVSTLTIQRTQQEDSAVYLCASSRGGARFEAFFGQGTRLTVV.

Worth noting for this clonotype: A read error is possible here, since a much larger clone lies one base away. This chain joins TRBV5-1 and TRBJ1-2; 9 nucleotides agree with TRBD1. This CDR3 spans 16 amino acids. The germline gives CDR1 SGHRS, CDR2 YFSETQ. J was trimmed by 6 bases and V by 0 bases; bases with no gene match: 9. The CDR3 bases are TGCGCCAGCAGCTTGGCGGGACAGGGCTCTCAAGATGGCTACACCTTC. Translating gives CASSLAGQGSQDGYTF.

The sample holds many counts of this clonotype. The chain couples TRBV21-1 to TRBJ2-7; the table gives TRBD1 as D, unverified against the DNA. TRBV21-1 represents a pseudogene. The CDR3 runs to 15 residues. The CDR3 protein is CASSPWGQSAYEQYF. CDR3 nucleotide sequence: TGTGCCAGCAGCCCTTGGGGACAGAGTGCCTACGAGCAGTACTTC.

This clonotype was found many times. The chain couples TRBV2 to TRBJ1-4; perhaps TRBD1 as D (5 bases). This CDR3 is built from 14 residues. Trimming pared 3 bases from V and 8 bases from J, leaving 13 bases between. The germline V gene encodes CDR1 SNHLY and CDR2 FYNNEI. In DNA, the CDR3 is TGTGCCAGCAGTGATGGGACCAAATCCGAAAAACTGTTTTTT. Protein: CASSDGTKSEKLFF.

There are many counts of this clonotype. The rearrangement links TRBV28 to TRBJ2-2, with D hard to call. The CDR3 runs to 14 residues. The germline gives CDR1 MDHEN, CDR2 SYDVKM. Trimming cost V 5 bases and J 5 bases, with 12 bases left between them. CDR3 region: CASSLGRQTGELFF. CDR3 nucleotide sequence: TGTGCCAGCAGTCTCGGACGGCAAACCGGGGAGCTGTTTTTT.